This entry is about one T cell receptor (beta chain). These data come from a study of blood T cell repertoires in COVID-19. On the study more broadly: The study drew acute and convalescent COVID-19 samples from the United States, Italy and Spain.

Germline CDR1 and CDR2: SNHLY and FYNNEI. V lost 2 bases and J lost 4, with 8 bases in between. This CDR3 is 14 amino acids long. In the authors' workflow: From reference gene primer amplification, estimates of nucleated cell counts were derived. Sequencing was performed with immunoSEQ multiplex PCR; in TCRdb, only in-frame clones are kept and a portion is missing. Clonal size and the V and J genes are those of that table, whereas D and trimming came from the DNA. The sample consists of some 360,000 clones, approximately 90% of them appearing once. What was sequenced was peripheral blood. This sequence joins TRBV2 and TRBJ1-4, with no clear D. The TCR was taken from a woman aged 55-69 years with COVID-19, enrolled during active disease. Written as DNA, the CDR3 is TGTGCCAGCAGTGAACACAGAATTAATGAAAAACTGTTTTTT. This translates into CASSEHRINEKLFF.